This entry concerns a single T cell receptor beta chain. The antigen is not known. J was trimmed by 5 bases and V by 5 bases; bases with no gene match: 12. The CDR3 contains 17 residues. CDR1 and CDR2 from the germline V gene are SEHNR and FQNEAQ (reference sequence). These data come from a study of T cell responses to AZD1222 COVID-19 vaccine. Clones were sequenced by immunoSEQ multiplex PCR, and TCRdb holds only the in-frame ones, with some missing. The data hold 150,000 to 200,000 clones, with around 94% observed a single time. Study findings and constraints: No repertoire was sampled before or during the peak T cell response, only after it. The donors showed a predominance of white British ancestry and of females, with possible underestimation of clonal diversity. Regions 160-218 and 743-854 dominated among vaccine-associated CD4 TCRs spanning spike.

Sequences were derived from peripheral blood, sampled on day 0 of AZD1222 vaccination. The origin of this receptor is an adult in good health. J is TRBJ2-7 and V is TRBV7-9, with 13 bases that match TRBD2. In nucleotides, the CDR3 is TGTGCCAGCAGCCCAAAACTAGCGGGAGGGATGACTAACGAGCAGTACTTC. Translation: CASSPKLAGGMTNEQYF.